Below, 22 T cell receptor beta chains from the same sample are listed, as sequenced in a study of shared clonotypes between healthy human individuals. Naive CD8 cells, CD45RO-negative and positively selected for CCR7, excluded terminally differentiated effector memory CD45RA+ cells. Sequencing was performed with immunoSEQ multiplex PCR; in TCRdb, only in-frame clones are kept and a portion is missing. The sample has about 590,000 clones, 95% seen once. Sequenced material: naive CD8+ T cells sorted from blood. The source is a woman younger than 45 in good health.

This chain uses TRBV19 with TRBJ2-2, with 15 bases fitting TRBD2. Germline V gene lookup returns CDR1 LNHDA and CDR2 SQIVND (reference sequence). The CDR3 contains 18 residues. J lost 7 bases, V lost 4 bases, and 10 bases had no gene match. As DNA, the CDR3 is TGTGCCAGTAGTACCCGGACTAGCGGGAGGGCCCTCATCGGGGAGCTGTTTTTT. Amino acids: CASSTRTSGRALIGELFF.

The chain joins TRBV6-6 to TRBJ2-3; 8 bases agree with TRBD1. This CDR3 is 15 amino acids long. From germline, CDR1 is MNHNY and CDR2 SVGAGI (reference sequence). The junction had 4 bases not matched to a gene; V was cut back by 4 bases and J by 1 base. CDR3: CASSFWGQGTDTQYF. The DNA of the CDR3 is TGTGCCAGCAGTTTCTGGGGACAGGGCACAGATACGCAGTATTTT.

The chain carries TRBV19 and TRBJ2-1; D is tentatively TRBD1 or TRBD2 (5 bases each). This CDR3 has 15 residues. The ends were cut back, 5 bases at V and 8 bases at J, with 19 bases in the middle. CDR1 and CDR2 from the germline V gene are LNHDA and SQIVND (reference sequence). The CDR3 here is CASSPSPGPFYEQFF. The DNA for the CDR3 is TGTGCCAGTAGTCCCTCTCCGGGACCCTTCTATGAGCAGTTCTTC.

V usage is TRBV27 and J usage is TRBJ2-7; 7 bases are a match to TRBD1. CDR1 is MNHEY, CDR2 SMNVEV, per germline (reference sequence). The CDR3 covers 15 residues. The V and J ends lost 2 bases and 3 bases, in that order; junction bases with no gene match: 7. The CDR3 spells CASSLGGQSYYEQYF. CDR3 sequence (DNA): TGTGCCAGCAGTTTAGGGGGACAGAGCTACTACGAGCAGTACTTC.

The rearrangement uses TRBV19 and TRBJ2-7, with TRBD1 as a possible D gene (6 bases). Deletions cut 2 bases from V and 4 bases from J, with 15 bases between. This CDR3 region has 15 residues. From germline, CDR1 is LNHDA and CDR2 SQIVND (reference sequence). The chain's CDR3 is CASSIRTAALYEQYF. The CDR3 coding sequence is TGTGCCAGTAGTATAAGGACAGCTGCATTATACGAGCAGTACTTC.

This sequence joins TRBV27 and TRBJ2-7, with D possibly TRBD2 on 6 matching bases. The germline CDR1 and CDR2 sequences are MNHEY and SMNVEV (reference sequence). V dropped 4 bases and J dropped 3 bases, with 10 bases sitting between them. CDR3 length equals 13 residues. CDR3: CASSYGRHYEQYF. Here the CDR3 DNA reads TGTGCCAGCAGTTATGGGAGGCACTACGAGCAGTACTTC.

The rearrangement joins TRBV29-1 to TRBJ2-7; TRBD1 agrees at 9 bases. From germline, CDR1 is SQVTM and CDR2 ANQGSEA. The length of the CDR3 is 13 residues. Unmatched junction bases numbered 4, after V lost 7 bases and J lost 0 bases. The CDR3 is CSARQGVSYEQYF. CDR3 nucleotide sequence: TGCAGCGCCCGACAGGGGGTCTCCTACGAGCAGTACTTC.

The rearrangement links TRBV13 to TRBJ1-1; no reliable D call. Germline CDR1 PRHDT, CDR2 FYEKMQ (reference sequence). This CDR3 has 15 amino acids. The V gene lost 5 bases and the J gene lost 2 bases, with 15 bases spanning the gap. The chain's CDR3 is CASSVGPSGNTEAFF. Here the CDR3 DNA reads TGTGCCAGCAGCGTCGGGCCGTCGGGAAACACTGAAGCTTTCTTT.

The chain links TRBV10-3 to TRBJ2-1; TRBD2 matches 10 bases. Germline CDR1 is ENHRY and CDR2 is SYGVKD. This CDR3 comprises 19 residues. The V segment lost 0 bases and the J segment 4 bases; nucleotides outside the gene matches: 12. CDR3 loop: CAISESWTAGLAAYNEQFF. The CDR3 bases are TGTGCCATCAGTGAGTCGTGGACAGCCGGACTAGCGGCTTACAATGAGCAGTTCTTC.

This clone was seen a single time. V and J are TRBV5-1 and TRBJ2-1; D unclear. This CDR3 is 13 amino acids long. The V gene's germline CDR1 is SGHRS and CDR2 YFSETQ. V was shortened by 4 bases and J by 4 bases, with 9 bases between the two germline ends. Here the CDR3 DNA reads TGCGCCAGCAGCCACGGGTCGTACAATGAGCAGTTCTTC. As protein: CASSHGSYNEQFF. Based on the CDR3 plus reference TRBV5-1 and TRBJ2-1, the full variable domain is KAGVTQTPRYLIKTRGQQVTLSCSPISGHRSVSWYQQTPGQGLQFLFEYFSETQRNKGNFPGRFSGRQFSNSRSEMNVSTLELGDSALYLCASSHGSYNEQFFGPGTRLTVL.

This clone was counted a single time. The chain's CDR3 is CASSGTSGRNTDTQYF. CDR3 nucleotides: TGTGCCAGCAGTGGTACTAGCGGGAGGAACACAGATACGCAGTATTTT. The chain uses TRBV2 and TRBJ2-3; TRBD2 matches at 12 bases. The V segment lost 4 bases and the J segment 2 bases; nucleotides outside the gene matches: 4. Per the germline V gene, CDR1 is SNHLY and CDR2 is FYNNEI. The CDR3 has 16 amino acids.

The rearrangement uses TRBV11-3 and TRBJ2-2; no firm D call. This CDR3 has 12 amino acids. With 3 bases removed from V and 6 bases from J, the gap between germline ends came to 5 bases. Germline V gene data show CDR1 as SGHNT and CDR2 as YENEEA. The CDR3 loop is CASSFRAGELFF. CDR3 coding DNA: TGTGCCAGCAGCTTCCGCGCCGGGGAGCTGTTTTTT.

The rearrangement uses TRBV28 and TRBJ1-2; 12 positions match TRBD1. Looked up from germline, CDR1 is MDHEN and CDR2 is SYDVKM. CDR3 length equals 16 residues. The ends lost 5 bases at V and 5 bases at J; junction bases unmatched: 9. The CDR3, as DNA: TGTGCCAGCAGTCCCCCCGGGACAGGGGGCCGTTATGGCTACACCTTC. This gives the protein CASSPPGTGGRYGYTF.

V and J are TRBV11-2 and TRBJ2-3; 11 bases map to TRBD2. This CDR3 is built from 16 residues. The germline V gene has CDR1 SGHAT and CDR2 FQNNGV. The ends lost 5 bases at V and 2 bases at J; junction bases unmatched: 6. CDR3 region: CASSPTLAGDTDTQYF. As DNA, the CDR3 is TGTGCCAGCAGCCCGACACTAGCGGGAGACACAGATACGCAGTATTTT.

This clone was counted a few times. The chain joins TRBV11-2 to TRBJ2-7; D is unresolved. This CDR3 contains 12 residues. Germline V CDR1 and CDR2: SGHAT, FQNNGV. Trimming shortened V by 2 bases and J by 4 bases, and 6 bases separated the two germline ends. For the CDR3, the DNA is TGTGCCAGCAGCTTAAGTAGATACGAGCAGTACTTC. Translated, it gives CASSLSRYEQYF.

The chain has TRBV27 and TRBJ1-2; tentatively, D is TRBD1 (6 bases). The V end was cut by 5 bases, the J end by 4 bases, with 11 bases between. The CDR3 has 13 residues. Germline-derived CDR1 and CDR2 are MNHEY and SMNVEV (reference sequence). The CDR3 sequence: CASSPQGSYGYTF. CDR3 nucleotides: TGTGCCAGCAGTCCACAGGGCTCCTATGGCTACACCTTC.

This chain uses TRBV10-1 with TRBJ1-1, with TRBD1 matching 8 bases. From germline, CDR1 is WNHNN and CDR2 SYGVQD (reference sequence). CDR3 length: 15 residues. V was pared by 3 bases and J by 6 bases, with 9 bases of the junction left unmatched. The CDR3 is CASSDPPGGDPEAFF. Written as DNA, the CDR3 is TGCGCCAGCAGTGACCCCCCAGGGGGCGACCCTGAAGCTTTCTTT.

The chain carries TRBV4-1 and TRBJ1-6; no clear D gene. The ends were cut back, 0 bases at V and 15 bases at J, with 15 bases in the middle. The CDR3 sequence is 14 residues long. The germline gives CDR1 MGHRA, CDR2 YSYEKL. The DNA of the CDR3 is TGCGCCAGCAGCCAAGAAGAGGACTTCACTCTCCTCCACTTT. This gives the protein CASSQEEDFTLLHF.

V gene TRBV29-1 combines with J gene TRBJ2-1, with 7 nucleotides matching TRBD2. This CDR3 is built from 13 residues. Germline lookup yields CDR1 SQVTM and CDR2 ANQGSEA. The trim removed 6 bases at V and 6 bases at J, leaving 8 bases unmatched. Here the CDR3 reads CSVERESANEQFF. The DNA for the CDR3 is TGCAGCGTAGAGCGGGAATCCGCCAATGAGCAGTTCTTC.

V is TRBV28 and J is TRBJ2-5; D uncertain. CDR1 and CDR2 (germline): MDHEN, SYDVKM. There are 12 residues in the CDR3. V was cut by 5 bases and J by 5 bases, with 9 bases left in between. The CDR3 DNA reads as TGTGCCAGCAGTGGGGATTCCGAGACCCAGTACTTC. This sequence encodes CASSGDSETQYF. The full variable domain, completed using reference TRBV28 and TRBJ2-5, is DVKVTQSSRYLVKRTGEKVFLECVQDMDHENMFWYRQDPGLGLRLIYFSYDVKMKEKGDIPEGYSVSREKKERFSLILESASTNQTSMYLCASSGDSETQYFGPGTRLLVL.

In nucleotides, the CDR3 is TGTGCCAGCAGTTTGTCCAGGAGCTCCTACAATGAGCAGTTCTTC. This encodes CASSLSRSSYNEQFF. V and J are TRBV28 and TRBJ2-1; D remains unclear. CDR1 and CDR2 (germline): MDHEN, SYDVKM. V was cut by 3 bases and J by 0 bases, with 9 bases left in between. The CDR3 is 15 amino acids.

This chain joins TRBV9 and TRBJ1-2; D is possibly TRBD1 (5 bases). Trimming shortened V by 0 bases and J by 2 bases, and 11 bases separated the two germline ends. This CDR3 has 15 amino acids. Germline V gives CDR1 SGDLS, CDR2 YYNGEE. The CDR3 sequence is CASSVAEGPNYGYTF. CDR3 coding DNA: TGTGCCAGCAGCGTAGCCGAGGGGCCGAACTATGGCTACACCTTC.